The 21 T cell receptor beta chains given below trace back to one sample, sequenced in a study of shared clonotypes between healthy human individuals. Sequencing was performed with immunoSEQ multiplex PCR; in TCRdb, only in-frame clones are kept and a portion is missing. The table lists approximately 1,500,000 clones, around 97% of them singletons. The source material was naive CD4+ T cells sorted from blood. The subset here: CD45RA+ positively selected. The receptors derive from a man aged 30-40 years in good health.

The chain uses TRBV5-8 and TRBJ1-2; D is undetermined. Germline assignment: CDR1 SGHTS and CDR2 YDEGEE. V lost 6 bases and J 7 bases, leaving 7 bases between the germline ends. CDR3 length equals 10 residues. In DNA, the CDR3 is TGTGCCAGCAATCGTGGTGGCTACACCTTC. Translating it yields CASNRGGYTF. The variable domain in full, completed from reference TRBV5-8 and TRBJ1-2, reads EAGVTQSPTHLIKTRGQQATLRCSPISGHTSVYWYQQALGLGLQFLLWYDEGEERNRGNFPPRFSGRQFPNYSSELNVNALELEDSALYLCASNRGGYTFGSGTRLTVV.

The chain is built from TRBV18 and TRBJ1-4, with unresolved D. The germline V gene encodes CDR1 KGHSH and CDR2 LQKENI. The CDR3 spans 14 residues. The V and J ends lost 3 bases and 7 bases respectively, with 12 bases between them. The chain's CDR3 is CASSPRSSGEKLFF. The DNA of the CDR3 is TGTGCCAGCTCACCTAGGTCCTCGGGTGAAAAACTGTTTTTT.

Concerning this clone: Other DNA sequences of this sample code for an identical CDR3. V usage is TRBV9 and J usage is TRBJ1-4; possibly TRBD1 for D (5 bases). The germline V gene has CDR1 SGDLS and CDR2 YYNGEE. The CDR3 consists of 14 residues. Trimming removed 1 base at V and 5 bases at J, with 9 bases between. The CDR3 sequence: CASSVQGANEKLFF. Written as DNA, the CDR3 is TGTGCCAGCAGCGTACAAGGGGCCAATGAAAAACTGTTTTTT.

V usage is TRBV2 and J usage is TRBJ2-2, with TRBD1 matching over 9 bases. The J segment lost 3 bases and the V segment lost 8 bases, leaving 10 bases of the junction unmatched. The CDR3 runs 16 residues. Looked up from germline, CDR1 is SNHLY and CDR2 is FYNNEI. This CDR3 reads CASRFPGQGHTGELFF. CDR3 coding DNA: TGTGCCAGCCGATTTCCGGGACAGGGTCACACCGGGGAGCTGTTTTTT.

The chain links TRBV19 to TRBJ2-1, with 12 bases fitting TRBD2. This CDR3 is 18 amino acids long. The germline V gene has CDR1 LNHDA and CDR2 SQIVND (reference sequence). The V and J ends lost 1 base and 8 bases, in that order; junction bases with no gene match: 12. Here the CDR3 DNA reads TGTGCCAGTAGTATAGGTCGCCCGGGGGCTAGCGGGAGGGATGAGCAGTTCTTC. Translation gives CASSIGRPGASGRDEQFF.

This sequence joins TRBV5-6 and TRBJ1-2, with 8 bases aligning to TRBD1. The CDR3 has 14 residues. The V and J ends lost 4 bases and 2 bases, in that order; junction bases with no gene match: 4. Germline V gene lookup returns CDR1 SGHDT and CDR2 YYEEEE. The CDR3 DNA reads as TGTGCCAGCAGCACAGGGGGTCCCAACTATGGCTACACCTTC. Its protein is CASSTGGPNYGYTF.

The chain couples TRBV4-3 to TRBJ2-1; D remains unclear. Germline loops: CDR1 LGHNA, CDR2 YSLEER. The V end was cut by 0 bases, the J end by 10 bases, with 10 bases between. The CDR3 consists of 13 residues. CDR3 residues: CASSQDLRKEQFF. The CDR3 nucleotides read TGCGCCAGCAGCCAAGATCTGAGAAAGGAGCAGTTCTTC.

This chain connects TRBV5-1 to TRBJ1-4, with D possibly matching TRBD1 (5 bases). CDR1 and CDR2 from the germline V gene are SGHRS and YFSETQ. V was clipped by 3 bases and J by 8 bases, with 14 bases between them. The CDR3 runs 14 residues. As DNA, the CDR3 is TGCGCCAGCAGCTCAAGCGACGGGGGGGAAAAACTGTTTTTT. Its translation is CASSSSDGGEKLFF.

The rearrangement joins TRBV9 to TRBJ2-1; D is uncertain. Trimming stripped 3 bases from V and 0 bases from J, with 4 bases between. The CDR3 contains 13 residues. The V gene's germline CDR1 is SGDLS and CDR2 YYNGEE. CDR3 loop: CASSARSYNEQFF. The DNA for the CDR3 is TGTGCCAGCAGCGCCCGCTCCTACAATGAGCAGTTCTTC. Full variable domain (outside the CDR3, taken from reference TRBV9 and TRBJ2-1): DSGVTQTPKHLITATGQRVTLRCSPRSGDLSVYWYQQSLDQGLQFLIQYYNGEERAKGNILERFSAQQFPDLHSELNLSSLELGDSALYFCASSARSYNEQFFGPGTRLTVL.

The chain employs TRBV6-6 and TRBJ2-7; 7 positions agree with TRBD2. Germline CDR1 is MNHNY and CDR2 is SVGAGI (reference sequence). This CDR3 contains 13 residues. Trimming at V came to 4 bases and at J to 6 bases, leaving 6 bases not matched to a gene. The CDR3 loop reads CASSSGGGPEQYF. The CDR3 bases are TGTGCCAGCAGTTCCGGCGGGGGTCCCGAGCAGTACTTC.

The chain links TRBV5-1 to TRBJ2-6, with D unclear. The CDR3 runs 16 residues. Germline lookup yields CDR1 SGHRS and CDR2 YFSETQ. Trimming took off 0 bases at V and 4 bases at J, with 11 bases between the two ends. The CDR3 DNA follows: TGCGCCAGCAGCTTGGGCCCTCGGTCCGGGGCCAACGTCCTGACTTTC. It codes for CASSLGPRSGANVLTF.

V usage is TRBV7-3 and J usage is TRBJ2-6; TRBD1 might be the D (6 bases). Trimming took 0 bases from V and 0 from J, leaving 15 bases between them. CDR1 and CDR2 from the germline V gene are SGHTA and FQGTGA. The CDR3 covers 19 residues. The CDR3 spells CASSLTKQGFDSGANVLTF. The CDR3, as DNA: TGTGCCAGCAGCTTAACAAAACAGGGTTTTGACTCTGGGGCCAACGTCCTGACTTTC.

CDR3 sequence reads: CASSDVGSGGYEQYF. The CDR3 DNA follows: TGCGCCAGCAGTGATGTGGGGTCGGGAGGCTACGAGCAGTACTTC. The chain combines TRBV10-1 with TRBJ2-7; 7 bases align to TRBD2. The CDR3 is 15 amino acids. Losses at the gene ends were 3 bases for V and 3 bases for J; bases not matched to a gene: 8. Germline-derived CDR1 and CDR2 are WNHNN and SYGVQD (reference sequence).

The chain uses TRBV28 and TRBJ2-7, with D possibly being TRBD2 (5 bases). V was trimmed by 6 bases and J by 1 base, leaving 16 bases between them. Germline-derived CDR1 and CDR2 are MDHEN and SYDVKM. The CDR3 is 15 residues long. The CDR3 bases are TGTGCCAGCAGCTCCCGGGGTTCCCTGTCCTACGAGCAGTACTTC. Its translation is CASSSRGSLSYEQYF.

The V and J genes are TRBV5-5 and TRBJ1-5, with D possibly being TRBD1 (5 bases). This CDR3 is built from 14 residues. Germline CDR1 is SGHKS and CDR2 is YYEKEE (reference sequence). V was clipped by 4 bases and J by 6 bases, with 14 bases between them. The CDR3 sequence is CASSPIDSPQPQHF. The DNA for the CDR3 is TGTGCCAGCAGCCCTATCGACAGCCCTCAGCCCCAGCATTTT.

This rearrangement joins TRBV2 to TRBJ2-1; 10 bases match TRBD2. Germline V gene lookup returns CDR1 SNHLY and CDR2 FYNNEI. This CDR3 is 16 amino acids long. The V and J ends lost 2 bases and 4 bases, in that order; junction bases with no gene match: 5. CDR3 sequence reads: CASSETASGGYNEQFF. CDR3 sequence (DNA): TGTGCCAGCAGTGAAACGGCTAGCGGGGGTTACAATGAGCAGTTCTTC.

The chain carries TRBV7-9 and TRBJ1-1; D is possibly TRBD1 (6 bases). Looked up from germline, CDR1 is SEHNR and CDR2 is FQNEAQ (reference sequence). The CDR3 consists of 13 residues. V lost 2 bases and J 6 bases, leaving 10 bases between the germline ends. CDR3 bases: TGTGCCAGCAGCTTAATGGAGGGGGCTGAAGCTTTCTTT. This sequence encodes CASSLMEGAEAFF. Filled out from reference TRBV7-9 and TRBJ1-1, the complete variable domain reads DTGVSQNPRHKITKRGQNVTFRCDPISEHNRLYWYRQTLGQGPEFLTYFQNEAQLEKSRLLSDRFSAERPKGSFSTLEIQRTEQGDSAMYLCASSLMEGAEAFFGQGTRLTVV.

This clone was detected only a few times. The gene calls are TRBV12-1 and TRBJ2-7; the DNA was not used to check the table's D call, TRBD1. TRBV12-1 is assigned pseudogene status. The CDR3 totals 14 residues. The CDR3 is CASSVTGRSYEQYF. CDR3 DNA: TGTGCCAGCAGCGTGACAGGGCGCTCCTACGAGCAGTACTTC.

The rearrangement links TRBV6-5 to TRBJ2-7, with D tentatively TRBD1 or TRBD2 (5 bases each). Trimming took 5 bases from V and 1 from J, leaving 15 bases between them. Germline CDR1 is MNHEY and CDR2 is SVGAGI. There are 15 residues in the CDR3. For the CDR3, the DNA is TGTGCCAGCAGTGTGGGGGTAGGGTTTTCCTACGAGCAGTACTTC. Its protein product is CASSVGVGFSYEQYF.

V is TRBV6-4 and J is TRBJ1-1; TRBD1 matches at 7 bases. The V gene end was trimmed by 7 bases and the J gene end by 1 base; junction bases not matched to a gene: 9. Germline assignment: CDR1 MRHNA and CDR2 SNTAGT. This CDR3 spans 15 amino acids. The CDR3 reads CASTRIRGKNTEAFF. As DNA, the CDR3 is TGTGCCAGCACTCGAATCAGGGGGAAGAACACTGAAGCTTTCTTT.

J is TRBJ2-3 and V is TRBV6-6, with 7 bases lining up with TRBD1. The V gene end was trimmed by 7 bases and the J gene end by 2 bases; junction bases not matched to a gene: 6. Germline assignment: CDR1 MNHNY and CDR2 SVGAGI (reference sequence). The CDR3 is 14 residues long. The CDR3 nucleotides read TGTGCCAGCAACGTACAGGGGCCCACAGATACGCAGTATTTT. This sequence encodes CASNVQGPTDTQYF.